Below, one T cell receptor (beta chain) is given with its context. The clone's antigen remains unknown. One base away there is no much larger clone; base qualities are not given. This record comes from a study of CD8 T cells in Susac syndrome (dated by TCRdb to 2018 to 2020). The study in broad terms: Whether CD8+ T cell activation and differentiation in Susac syndrome was antigen driven was tested using repertoire sequencing. General conclusions and limits of the study: The number of individuals in the TCR sequencing and HLA analysis was acknowledged as relatively small.

RNA was extracted using the RNeasy kit, and roughly 0.45 to 1 microgram was reverse transcribed with random hexamers. The immunoSEQ multiplex PCR assay, covering 54 Vbeta and 13 Jbeta segments, was used to amplify TCR beta CDR3 regions. Bias from PCR amplification was corrected by using a synthetic template baseline for primer optimization and for computational correction. Under the source paper's analysis protocol: Reads were annotated to V, D and J genes according to IMGT and were analyzed with immunoSEQ Analyzer, with only productive sequences retained. Clonality was computed as one minus Shannon entropy normalized by log2 of the number of productive unique sequences. For each patient and control, public and private clones were evaluated within the 100 most prevalent clones. Susac-specific clones were defined as absent from healthy and MS cohorts, 800 to 1,200 published viral clones and other ImmuneACCESS disease sequences. Clones were called with MiXCR by TCRdb after fastp trimmed the public reads at Q25, and only in-frame beta chains were retained. Identical CDR3 protein sequences are pooled into one entry, listed with their most common genes and DNA. TCRdb, not the authors, supplied the V and J calls. The sample table lists some 100,000 distinct CDR3 sequences, around 92% of them with a count of one. Clones ranked in the top ten supply roughly 0.088% of the sample.

High-throughput TCR beta sequencing profiled peripheral blood CD8+ and CD4+ T cells from healthy donors, Susac syndrome patients and multiple sclerosis patients. The multiple sclerosis controls were treatment-naive patients who had stable or active relapsing-remitting disease and met the revised McDonald criteria. Bulk CD8+ and CD4+ T cells were purified by magnetic negative isolation, while CD8+ TEMRA cells were enriched using FACS. Blood was drawn into EDTA tubes, processed within 24 hours, and PBMCs were isolated by density gradient centrifugation. PBMCs intended for TCR sequencing were cryopreserved in liquid nitrogen and thawed later in a water bath at 37 degrees C. The sorted or isolated CD4+, CD8+ and CD8+ TEMRA cells reached a purity of at least 90%. Via the germline V gene, CDR1 is SQVTM and CDR2 ANQGSEA. V is clipped by 6 bases and J by 3 bases, and the sequence between their germline boundaries is 6 bases long. The CDR3 spans 11 residues, from the cysteine through the phenylalanine. CDR3 DNA is the only sequence kept; it has 33 bases, read in frame from the first base.

Sequencing was carried out using CD4+ T cells from PBMCs. The rearrangement combines TRBV29-1 with TRBJ1-3; there is no confident call for the D gene. This TCR was sampled from a human donor with multiple sclerosis. Read as DNA, the sequence is TGCAGCGTCCAAAGTGGAAACACCATATATTTT. This gives the protein CSVQSGNTIYF.